These 23 T cell receptor beta chains originate from one sample sequenced in a study of blood T cells in healthy people across ages. A second about 7 to 11 cycle PCR used barcoded and J-beta primers. MiXCR, applied by TCRdb to the 5' RACE reads, yields one record per CDR3 protein. The sample consists of more than 800,000 distinct CDR3 sequences, more than 25% of them appearing once. Sequencing was done on a sample of blood. Receptors were obtained from a woman of 80 years or more in good health.

The rearrangement joins TRBV6-6 to TRBJ1-4, with D tentatively TRBD1 (6 bases). The CDR3 has 13 residues. Trimming cost V 5 bases and J 4 bases, with 8 bases left between them. CDR1 and CDR2 from the germline V gene are MNHNY and SVGAGI (reference sequence). DNA for the CDR3: TGTGCCAGCAGTGACAGGTTTAATGAAAAACTGTTTTTT. The encoded protein is CASSDRFNEKLFF.

This clonotype was counted many times. V and J are TRBV7-9 and TRBJ2-2; D gene ambiguous. Germline assignment: CDR1 SEHNR and CDR2 FQNEAQ (reference sequence). Trimming shortened V by 0 bases and J by 6 bases, and 8 bases separated the two germline ends. The CDR3 extends over 14 amino acids. The CDR3 nucleotides read TGTGCCAGCAGCTTAGCTGCCACCGCCGGGGAGCTGTTTTTT. Protein product: CASSLAATAGELFF.

V and J are TRBV6-5 and TRBJ1-1; no clear D gene. V lost 2 bases and J lost 4, with 8 bases in between. The CDR3 is 13 amino acids. The germline CDR1 and CDR2 sequences are MNHEY and SVGAGI. CDR3 residues: CASSYEAGTEAFF. CDR3 nucleotides: TGTGCCAGCAGTTACGAGGCGGGCACTGAAGCTTTCTTT.

The chain employs TRBV29-1 and TRBJ2-3; D not certain. V lost 4 bases, J lost 4 bases, and 3 bases lay in between. The CDR3 is made up of 10 amino acids. CDR1 SQVTM and CDR2 ANQGSEA come from the germline V gene. The CDR3 DNA sequence: TGCAGCGTTGTGTCAGATACGCAGTATTTT. Its protein product is CSVVSDTQYF.

The chain carries TRBV19 and TRBJ1-2; D is ambiguous. The CDR3 contains 12 residues. V lost 7 bases to trimming and J lost 6 bases, with 12 bases between them. CDR1 is LNHDA and CDR2 is SQIVND in the germline V gene (reference sequence). The DNA of the CDR3 is TGTGCCAGTAAAAGGGTAGAGGATGGCTACACCTTC. Encoded protein: CASKRVEDGYTF.

This clonotype was seen ten or more times. This rearrangement joins TRBV20-1 to TRBJ2-1; 11 nucleotides match TRBD1. Germline trimming cut 5 bases from V and 6 bases from J; bases unmatched to any gene: 6. The CDR3 is made up of 14 amino acids. The germline gives CDR1 DFQATT, CDR2 SNEGSKA (reference sequence). DNA for the CDR3: TGCAGTGCTTCTCCGGGACAGGGGGGCAATGAGCAGTTCTTC. Its translation is CSASPGQGGNEQFF.

This clonotype was seen at least ten times. A much more abundant neighbour one base away suggests this may be a read error. The genes are TRBV20-1 and TRBJ2-1, with 10 bases fitting TRBD2. This CDR3 has 13 residues. J was trimmed by 6 bases and V by 5 bases; bases with no gene match: 4. Per the germline V gene, CDR1 is DFQATT and CDR2 is SNEGSKA (reference sequence). CDR3 coding DNA: TGCAGTGCTTGTAGGACTAGCGGCAATGAGCAGTTCTTC. Translated, it gives CSACRTSGNEQFF.

The rearrangement links TRBV20-1 to TRBJ2-7; weak D call: TRBD1 (6 bases). Germline CDR1 is DFQATT and CDR2 is SNEGSKA (reference sequence). CDR3 size: 15 residues. Trimming left V 0 bases short and J 2 bases short, with 14 bases between. CDR3 DNA sequence: TGCAGTGCTAGAGATTATCGCAGGGGCCCCTACGAGCAGTACTTC. Protein product: CSARDYRRGPYEQYF.

This clonotype was seen repeatedly, ten times or more. The V and J genes are TRBV12-3 or TRBV12-4 and TRBJ2-5; the D is unclear. V was shortened by 6 bases and J by 5 bases, with 13 bases between the two germline ends. This CDR3 region has 13 residues. This CDR3 reads CASRVSTEETQYF. Written as DNA, the CDR3 is TGTGCCAGCAGGGTATCCACCGAGGAGACCCAGTACTTC.

The rearrangement links TRBV7-2 to TRBJ2-1; unclear D gene. The J call may be in error: the DNA end matches TRBJ2-7 better. The CDR3 contains 15 residues. Germline-derived CDR1 and CDR2 are SGHTA and FQGNSA. For the CDR3, the DNA is TGTGCCAGCAGCAACAGCGCGAGCTCCTACAATGAGCAGTACTTC. Translated: CASSNSASSYNEQYF.

This clonotype was recorded many times. The DNA of the CDR3 is TGTGCCAGCAGCTTAGTGGGAGGGGTGGGGAATGAGCAGTTCTTC. Translated: CASSLVGGVGNEQFF. The chain employs TRBV7-2 and TRBJ2-1; TRBD2 aligns across 7 bases. The germline gives CDR1 SGHTA, CDR2 FQGNSA. CDR3 length: 15 amino acids. J lost 7 bases, V lost 1 base, and 7 bases had no gene match. Combining the CDR3 with reference TRBV7-2 and TRBJ2-1 gives the whole variable domain GAGVSQSPSNKVTEKGKDVELRCDPISGHTALYWYRQSLGQGLEFLIYFQGNSAPDKSGLPSDRFSAERTGGSVSTLTIQRTQQEDSAVYLCASSLVGGVGNEQFFGPGTRLTVL.

This clonotype was seen more than once but under ten times. The rearrangement links TRBV6-5 to TRBJ1-6, with 8 positions matching TRBD1. Germline V gene data show CDR1 as MNHEY and CDR2 as SVGAGI. The length of the CDR3 is 20 residues. The trim removed 0 bases at V and 0 bases at J, leaving 10 bases unmatched. For the CDR3, the DNA is TGTGCCAGCAGTTACTCTCGACCGGGACAGGCATACTCCTATAATTCACCCCTCCACTTT. As protein: CASSYSRPGQAYSYNSPLHF.

V and J are TRBV18 and TRBJ2-1; 8 bases match TRBD1. CDR3 length: 13 residues. V lost 2 bases to trimming and J lost 10 bases; unmatched junction nucleotides: 4. Germline V gene data show CDR1 as KGHSH and CDR2 as LQKENI. The CDR3 spells CASSPDRGYEQFF. The CDR3 DNA reads as TGTGCCAGCTCACCAGACAGGGGATACGAGCAGTTCTTC. Together with reference TRBV18 and TRBJ2-1, the CDR3 gives the full variable domain: NAGVMQNPRHLVRRRGQEARLRCSPMKGHSHVYWYRQLPEEGLKFMVYLQKENIIDESGMPKERFSAEFPKEGPSILRIQQVVRGDSAAYFCASSPDRGYEQFFGPGTRLTVL.

In this sample, this clonotype turned up a few times. This may be a read error: a much more frequent sequence differs by one nucleotide. The gene calls are TRBV7-9 and TRBJ2-1; possible D gene TRBD1, 6 bases. CDR3 length equals 14 residues. In germline, CDR1 is SEHNR, CDR2 FQNEAQ (reference sequence). The CDR3 DNA reads TGTCCCAGCTCCCCTAAGGGGGTCGGCAATGAGCAGTTCTTC. Amino acid sequence: CPSSPKGVGNEQFF.

This clonotype has more than one count but fewer than ten. The chain is built from TRBV12-3 or TRBV12-4 and TRBJ2-3; tentatively, D is TRBD1 or TRBD2 (5 bases each). Trimming stripped 7 bases from V and 5 bases from J, with 16 bases between. The CDR3 sequence is 14 residues long. Here the CDR3 reads CASNLAGRVDTQYF. The CDR3 nucleotides read TGTGCCAGCAATCTAGCAGGGAGAGTAGATACGCAGTATTTT.

This clonotype occurred many times. The chain links TRBV5-1 to TRBJ2-1; 7 bases map to TRBD2. The CDR3 covers 16 residues. From germline, CDR1 is SGHRS and CDR2 YFSETQ. Trimming removed 10 bases from V and 1 base from J; junction bases left unmatched: 14. The CDR3 region has the DNA TGCGCCTGCACCCTAGGCGGGGGAGGTTCCTACAATGAGCAGTTCTTC. Translating gives CACTLGGGGSYNEQFF.

The chain carries TRBV29-1 and TRBJ2-7, with TRBD2 as a possible D gene (7 bases). There are 15 residues in the CDR3. Germline V gene data show CDR1 as SQVTM and CDR2 as ANQGSEA. Trimming removed 4 bases from V and 0 bases from J, with 16 bases in between. The CDR3, as DNA: TGCAGCGTTGGAGGGGGGAGGGACCACTCCTACGAGCAGTACTTC. It is translated as CSVGGGRDHSYEQYF.

The sample holds a few counts of this clonotype. The chain joins TRBV5-1 to TRBJ1-4; D not resolved. The CDR3 spans 15 residues. Germline CDR1 reads SGHRS; CDR2 reads YFSETQ. With 0 bases removed from V and 5 bases from J, the gap between germline ends came to 11 bases. Written as DNA, the CDR3 is TGCGCCAGCAGCTTGGTTGGCGGGCAAAATGAAAAACTGTTTTTT. Residues: CASSLVGGQNEKLFF.

This clonotype was detected many times. The chain recombines TRBV27 with TRBJ2-7; 10 nucleotides match TRBD1. Losses at the gene ends were 6 bases for V and 1 base for J; bases not matched to a gene: 6. The CDR3 loop spans 15 amino acids. Germline CDR1 reads MNHEY; CDR2 reads SMNVEV (reference sequence). The CDR3 DNA is TGTGCCAGCAGACTAGGACAGGGGGTGTCCTACGAGCAGTACTTC. Its protein product is CASRLGQGVSYEQYF.

Note on this clonotype: A read error may be the cause here, since a much bigger clone is one base away. The V and J genes are TRBV13 and TRBJ2-7; no reliable D call. The CDR3 has 12 residues. V was trimmed by 5 bases and J by 7 bases, leaving 12 bases between them. CDR1 and CDR2 (germline): PRHDT, FYEKMQ (reference sequence). In nucleotides, the CDR3 is TGTGCCAGCAGCCAACTCGTCAATGAGCAGTACTTC. Its protein product is CASSQLVNEQYF.

The sample holds many counts of this clonotype. V and J are TRBV7-2 and TRBJ2-7; 8 bases are a match to TRBD2. The CDR3 is 20 amino acids. The J segment lost 2 bases and the V segment lost 3 bases, leaving 21 bases of the junction unmatched. CDR1 SGHTA and CDR2 FQGNSA come from the germline V gene. Here the CDR3 DNA reads TGTGCCAGCAGCTTTAGGTTGGGGGGATTCAGCGGGGGCCAAACCTACGAGCAGTACTTC. Its protein is CASSFRLGGFSGGQTYEQYF. The full variable domain, completed using reference TRBV7-2 and TRBJ2-7, is GAGVSQSPSNKVTEKGKDVELRCDPISGHTALYWYRQSLGQGLEFLIYFQGNSAPDKSGLPSDRFSAERTGGSVSTLTIQRTQQEDSAVYLCASSFRLGGFSGGQTYEQYFGPGTRLTVT.

This clonotype was seen ten or more times. The V and J genes are TRBV12-3 or TRBV12-4 and TRBJ1-2; D gene ambiguous. The CDR3 totals 13 residues. The V gene lost 5 bases and the J gene lost 5 bases, with 12 bases spanning the gap. This CDR3 reads CASSRRSSYGYTF. The CDR3 DNA follows: TGTGCCAGCAGTCGTAGGTCGAGTTATGGCTACACCTTC.

Remarks on this clonotype: One base away lies a much larger clone, so this may be a sequencing read error. CDR3 DNA sequence: TGTGCCGGCAGTCTAGCGGGGAACTACAATGAGCAGTTCTTC. Residues: CAGSLAGNYNEQFF. The rearrangement links TRBV6-2 or TRBV6-3 to TRBJ2-1, with 9 bases matching TRBD2. Germline values: CDR1 MNHEY, CDR2 SVGEGT. The CDR3 extends over 14 amino acids.